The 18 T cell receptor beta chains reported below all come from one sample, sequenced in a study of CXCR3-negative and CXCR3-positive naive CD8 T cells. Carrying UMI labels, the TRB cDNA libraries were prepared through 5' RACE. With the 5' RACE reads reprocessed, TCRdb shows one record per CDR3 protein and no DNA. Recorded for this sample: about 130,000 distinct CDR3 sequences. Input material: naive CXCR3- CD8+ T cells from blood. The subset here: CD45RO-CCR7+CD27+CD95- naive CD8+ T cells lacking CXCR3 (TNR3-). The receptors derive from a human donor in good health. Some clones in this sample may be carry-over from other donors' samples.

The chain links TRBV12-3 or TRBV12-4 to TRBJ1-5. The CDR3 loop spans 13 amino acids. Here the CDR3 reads CASSLRFDQPQHF.

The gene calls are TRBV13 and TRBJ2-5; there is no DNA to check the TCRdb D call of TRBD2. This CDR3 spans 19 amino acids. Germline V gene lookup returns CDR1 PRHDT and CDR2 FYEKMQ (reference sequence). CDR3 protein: CASSPQTGLAGGLQETQYF.

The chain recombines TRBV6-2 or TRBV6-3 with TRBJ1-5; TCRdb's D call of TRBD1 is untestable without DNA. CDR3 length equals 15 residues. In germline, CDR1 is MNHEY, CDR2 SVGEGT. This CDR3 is CASGRDRALNQPQHF.

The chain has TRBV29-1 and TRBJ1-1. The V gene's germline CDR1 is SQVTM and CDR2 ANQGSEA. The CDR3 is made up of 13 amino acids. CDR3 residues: CSVAFEAGTEAFF.

The CDR3 spells CASRGEDYGYTF. V usage is TRBV25-1 and J usage is TRBJ1-2. Germline values: CDR1 MGHDK, CDR2 SYGVNS. The CDR3 has 12 amino acids.

CDR3 region: CASSHPPTSGYEQYF. J is TRBJ2-7 and V is TRBV7-9; TCRdb calls TRBD2, which cannot be checked without DNA. The V gene's germline CDR1 is SEHNR and CDR2 FQNEAQ (reference sequence). The CDR3 covers 15 residues. Full variable domain (rest looked up from reference TRBV7-9 and TRBJ2-7): DTGVSQNPRHKITKRGQNVTFRCDPISEHNRLYWYRQTLGQGPEFLTYFQNEAQLEKSRLLSDRFSAERPKGSFSTLEIQRTEQGDSAMYLCASSHPPTSGYEQYFGPGTRLTVT.

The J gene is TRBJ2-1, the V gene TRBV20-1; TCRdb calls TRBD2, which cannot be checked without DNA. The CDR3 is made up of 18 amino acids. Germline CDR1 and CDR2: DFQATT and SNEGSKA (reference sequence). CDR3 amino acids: CSARVLRVGLAGGNEQFF.

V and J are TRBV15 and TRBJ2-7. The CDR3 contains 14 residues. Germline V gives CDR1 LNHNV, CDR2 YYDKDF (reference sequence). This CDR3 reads CATSSGVRPYEQYF.

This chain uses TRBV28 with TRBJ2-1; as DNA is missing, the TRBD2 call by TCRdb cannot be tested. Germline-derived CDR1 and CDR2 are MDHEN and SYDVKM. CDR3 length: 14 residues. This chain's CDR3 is CASSLASGYNEQFF.

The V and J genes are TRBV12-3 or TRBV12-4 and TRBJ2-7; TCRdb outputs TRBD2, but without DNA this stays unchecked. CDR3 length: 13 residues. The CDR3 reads CASASGTRYEQYF.

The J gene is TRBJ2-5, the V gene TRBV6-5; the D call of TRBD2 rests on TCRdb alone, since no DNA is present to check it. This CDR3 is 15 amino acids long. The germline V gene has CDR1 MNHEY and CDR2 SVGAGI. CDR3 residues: CASSEGLAGGGTQYF.

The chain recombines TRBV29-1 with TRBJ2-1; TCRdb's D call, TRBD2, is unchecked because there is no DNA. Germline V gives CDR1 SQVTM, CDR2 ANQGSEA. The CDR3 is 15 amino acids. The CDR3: CSVEEGLVVYNEQFF.

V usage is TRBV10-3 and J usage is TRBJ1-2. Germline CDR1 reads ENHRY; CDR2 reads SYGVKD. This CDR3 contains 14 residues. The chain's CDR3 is CAISSTLPNYGYTF.

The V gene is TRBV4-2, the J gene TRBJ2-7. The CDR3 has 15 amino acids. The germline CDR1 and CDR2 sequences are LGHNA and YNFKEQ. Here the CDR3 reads CASSLILDGLYEQYF.

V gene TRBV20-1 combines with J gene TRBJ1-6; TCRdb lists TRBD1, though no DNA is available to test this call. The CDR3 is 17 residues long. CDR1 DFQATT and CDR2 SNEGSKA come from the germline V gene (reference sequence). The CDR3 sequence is CSGMFRTGGPYNSPLHF.

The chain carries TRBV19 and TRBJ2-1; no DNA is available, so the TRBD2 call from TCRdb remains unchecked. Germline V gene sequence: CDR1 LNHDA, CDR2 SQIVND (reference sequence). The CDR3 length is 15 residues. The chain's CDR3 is CASNVGLAGGNEQFF.

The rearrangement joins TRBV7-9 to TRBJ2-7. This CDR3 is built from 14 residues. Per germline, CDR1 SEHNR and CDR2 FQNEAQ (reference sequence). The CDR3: CASSLDDTTYEQYF.

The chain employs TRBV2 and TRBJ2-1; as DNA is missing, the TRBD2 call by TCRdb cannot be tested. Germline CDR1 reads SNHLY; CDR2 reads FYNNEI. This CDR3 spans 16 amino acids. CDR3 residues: CASSQTSGAFGNEQFF.